This entry lists 25 T cell receptor beta chains sequenced from one sample in a study of blood T cell repertoires in COVID-19. The data were produced by immunoSEQ multiplex PCR, yet TCRdb's version contains in-frame clones alone and is incomplete. The sample records about 390,000 clones, around 87% being singletons. The sample consisted of PBMCs or T cells enriched from blood (not recorded which). All receptors derive from a woman aged 45-60 years who had recovered from COVID-19.

The V gene is TRBV27, the J gene TRBJ1-5, with D possibly matching TRBD1 (5 bases). CDR1 MNHEY and CDR2 SMNVEV come from the germline V gene (reference sequence). V dropped 6 bases and J dropped 2 bases, with 17 bases sitting between them. The CDR3 is 16 residues long. CDR3: CASRETQGSGNQPQHF. CDR3 bases: TGTGCCAGCAGAGAGACGCAGGGTTCGGGCAATCAGCCCCAGCATTTT.

This chain connects TRBV30 to TRBJ1-2; possibly TRBD1 for D (6 bases). V dropped 3 bases and J dropped 0 bases, with 8 bases sitting between them. The CDR3 has 13 amino acids. Per germline, CDR1 GTSNPN and CDR2 SVGIG (reference sequence). This chain's CDR3 is CAWSPGANYGYTF. The CDR3 DNA sequence: TGTGCCTGGAGCCCAGGGGCTAACTATGGCTACACCTTC. Full variable domain (remainder filled in from reference TRBV30 and TRBJ1-2): SQTIHQWPATLVQPVGSPLSLECTVEGTSNPNLYWYRQAAGRGLQLLFYSVGIGQISSEVPQNLSASRPQDRQFILSSKKLLLSDSGFYLCAWSPGANYGYTFGSGTRLTVV.

The chain combines TRBV5-4 with TRBJ2-1; 7 bases map to TRBD1. The CDR3 length is 15 residues. V lost 4 bases and J lost 4; bases outside the gene matches: 8. Germline assignment: CDR1 SGHNT and CDR2 YYREEE (reference sequence). The CDR3 DNA is TGTGCCAGCAGCCAGCAAGGGGGCCGTTACAATGAGCAGTTCTTC. This translates into CASSQQGGRYNEQFF.

This rearrangement joins TRBV25-1 to TRBJ1-1, with D maybe TRBD1 (5 bases). Germline lookup yields CDR1 MGHDK and CDR2 SYGVNS. V was shortened by 5 bases and J by 7 bases, with 14 bases between the two germline ends. This CDR3 region has 13 residues. The CDR3 coding sequence is TGTGCCAGCAGTCTAAGGTCCGACAGTGAAGCTTTCTTT. Amino acids: CASSLRSDSEAFF.

J is TRBJ1-1 and V is TRBV3-1 (or the pseudogene TRBV3-2); a weak D match, TRBD1 (5 bases). Germline V gives CDR1 LGHDT, CDR2 YNNKEL (reference sequence). This CDR3 has 12 residues. The V end was cut by 0 bases, the J end by 12 bases, with 11 bases between. The CDR3 loop reads CASSQDARDTFF. The CDR3 DNA reads TGTGCCAGCAGCCAAGACGCCAGGGATACTTTCTTT.

The CDR3 sequence is CASSVTGTRETQYF. Here the CDR3 DNA reads TGTGCCAGCAGCGTCACAGGGACCCGGGAGACCCAGTACTTC. This chain joins TRBV9 and TRBJ2-5; a possible D gene is TRBD1 (6 bases). The CDR3 sequence is 14 residues long. The V gene lost 2 bases and the J gene lost 5 bases, with 13 bases spanning the gap. From germline, CDR1 is SGDLS and CDR2 YYNGEE.

The chain couples TRBV10-3 to TRBJ2-1; D unresolved. CDR1 and CDR2 (germline): ENHRY, SYGVKD. With 0 bases removed from V and 6 bases from J, the gap between germline ends came to 12 bases. The CDR3 is 15 residues long. CDR3 coding DNA: TGTGCCATCAGTGAGTCGAAGAAGTCAGGCAATGAGCAGTTCTTC. This codes for CAISESKKSGNEQFF.

This chain joins TRBV19 and TRBJ1-5; D remains ambiguous. In germline, CDR1 is LNHDA, CDR2 SQIVND (reference sequence). This CDR3 has 12 amino acids. V was trimmed by 5 bases and J by 10 bases, leaving 12 bases between them. CDR3 residues: CASSFRGGPQHF. The CDR3 coding sequence is TGTGCCAGTAGTTTCCGCGGTGGACCCCAGCATTTT.

Only a few counts were recorded for this clone. The chain carries TRBV13 and TRBJ2-7; TRBD1 aligns across 8 bases. The CDR3 is 16 amino acids. Germline-derived CDR1 and CDR2 are PRHDT and FYEKMQ (reference sequence). V lost 5 bases to trimming and J lost 0 bases; unmatched junction nucleotides: 9. CDR3 protein: CASSRTGRMTSYEQYF. In DNA, the CDR3 is TGTGCCAGCAGCCGGACAGGGAGGATGACCTCCTACGAGCAGTACTTC.

This rearrangement joins TRBV7-8 to TRBJ2-1; perhaps TRBD2 as D (5 bases). This CDR3 spans 16 amino acids. Between the trimmed V and J ends, which lost 4 bases and 1 base, there was a span of 14 bases. Germline V gene sequence: CDR1 SGHVS, CDR2 FQNEAQ. The chain's CDR3 is CASSSRTGVSYNEQFF. CDR3 sequence (DNA): TGTGCCAGCAGCTCGAGGACTGGGGTATCCTACAATGAGCAGTTCTTC.

The chain has TRBV18 and TRBJ2-4; D gene ambiguous. Germline assignment: CDR1 KGHSH and CDR2 LQKENI. Trimming pared 1 base from V and 0 bases from J, leaving 4 bases between. There are 14 residues in the CDR3. The CDR3 nucleotides are TGTGCCAGCTCACCACGGGCAGCCAAAAACATTCAGTACTTC. As protein: CASSPRAAKNIQYF.

The chain couples TRBV4-3 to TRBJ1-2, with TRBD1 matching over 7 bases. J gave up 4 bases and V 1 base, and 6 bases lay outside the gene matches. The germline CDR1 and CDR2 sequences are LGHNA and YSLEER. This CDR3 has 15 amino acids. In DNA, the CDR3 is TGCGCCAGCAGCCAAGGGAAACAGGGGAGCTATGGCTACACCTTC. Translated: CASSQGKQGSYGYTF.

In this sample, this clone turned up a few times. The chain links TRBV5-1 to TRBJ1-5; the D is unclear. The germline V gene has CDR1 SGHRS and CDR2 YFSETQ. The CDR3 spans 15 residues. V lost 0 bases, J lost 0 bases, and 7 bases lay in between. As DNA, the CDR3 is TGCGCCAGCAGCTTGGCTGGCAATAGCAATCAGCCCCAGCATTTT. It yields the protein CASSLAGNSNQPQHF.

CDR3 sequence (DNA): TGTGCCAGCAGCAGGACAGGGCAGAATCAGCCCCAGCATTTT. Protein product: CASSRTGQNQPQHF. The gene calls are TRBV2 and TRBJ1-5, with 8 bases fitting TRBD1. The germline V gene has CDR1 SNHLY and CDR2 FYNNEI. This CDR3 has 14 amino acids. J lost 4 bases, V lost 6 bases, and 5 bases had no gene match.

About this clone: At the DNA level, this CDR3 is encoded by other sequences in the same sample as well. This rearrangement joins TRBV20-1 to TRBJ2-7, with a weak D call TRBD2 (6 bases). Trimming left V 3 bases short and J 3 bases short, with 6 bases between. Germline assignment: CDR1 DFQATT and CDR2 SNEGSKA (reference sequence). CDR3 length: 11 amino acids. CDR3 in amino acids: CSAREGYEQYF. The CDR3, as DNA: TGCAGTGCTAGGGAGGGCTACGAGCAGTACTTC.

The rearrangement joins TRBV6-1 to TRBJ1-6; no definite D call. Germline V CDR1 and CDR2: MNHNS, SASEGT. This CDR3 contains 18 residues. V shed 0 bases and J shed 5 bases, with 17 bases lying between them. In DNA form, the CDR3 reads TGTGCCAGCAGTGAAGCCTTCGGGTTTGGCACACATAATTCACCCCTCCACTTT. Amino acid sequence: CASSEAFGFGTHNSPLHF.

The rearrangement joins TRBV28 to TRBJ1-4; D gene uncertain. Germline V gene data show CDR1 as MDHEN and CDR2 as SYDVKM. The CDR3 is 13 amino acids. V gave up 2 bases and J gave up 5 bases, with 6 bases separating them. The CDR3 DNA follows: TGTGCCAGCAGTTTACCCTACAATGAAAAACTGTTTTTT. Translation: CASSLPYNEKLFF.

V gene TRBV6-2 or TRBV6-3 combines with J gene TRBJ1-5, with unresolved D. CDR3 length: 14 amino acids. Trimming cost V 4 bases and J 1 base, with 8 bases left between them. Germline V gene lookup returns CDR1 MNHEY and CDR2 SVGEGT. CDR3: CASSSPGSNQPQHF. CDR3 coding DNA: TGTGCCAGCAGTTCCCCGGGGAGCAATCAGCCCCAGCATTTT.

This chain connects TRBV11-2 to TRBJ1-6; D is undetermined. Trimming pared 3 bases from V and 10 bases from J, leaving 10 bases between. CDR1 and CDR2 from the germline V gene are SGHAT and FQNNGV. The CDR3 is made up of 13 amino acids. Here the CDR3 reads CASSFPGNSPLHF. The CDR3 region has the DNA TGTGCCAGCAGCTTCCCCGGTAACTCACCCCTCCACTTT.

The gene calls are TRBV3-1 (or the pseudogene TRBV3-2) and TRBJ2-2; 13 bases fit TRBD2. CDR3 length equals 15 residues. CDR1 is LGHDT, CDR2 YNNKEL, per germline (reference sequence). V gave up 6 bases and J gave up 6 bases; unmatched junction bases: 4. CDR3 coding DNA: TGTGCCAGCAGACGAGGGACTAGCGGGGCCGGGGAGCTGTTTTTT. This translates into CASRRGTSGAGELFF.

The chain couples TRBV5-1 to TRBJ1-4; 7 bases fit TRBD1. The CDR3 has 14 residues. The trim removed 1 base at V and 11 bases at J, leaving 8 bases unmatched. From germline, CDR1 is SGHRS and CDR2 YFSETQ. This chain's CDR3 is CASSLKGAAGKLFF. As DNA, the CDR3 is TGCGCCAGCAGCTTGAAGGGGGCGGCTGGCAAACTGTTTTTT.

The chain links TRBV11-3 to TRBJ2-2; 8 bases fit TRBD1. With V trimmed by 5 bases and J by 3 bases, 5 bases remained unmatched. The CDR3 covers 15 residues. Germline V gene data show CDR1 as SGHNT and CDR2 as YENEEA. The CDR3 nucleotides are TGTGCCAGCAGCCAGGACAGGGCTTACACCGGGGAGCTGTTTTTT. Residues: CASSQDRAYTGELFF. The complete variable domain, with remaining parts taken from reference TRBV11-3 and TRBJ2-2, reads EAGVVQSPRYKIIEKKQPVAFWCNPISGHNTLYWYLQNLGQGPELLIRYENEEAVDDSQLPKDRFSAERLKGVDSTLKIQPAELGDSAVYLCASSQDRAYTGELFFGEGSRLTVL.

The chain joins TRBV10-3 to TRBJ2-7; D call uncertain. Trimming pared 7 bases from V and 6 bases from J, leaving 16 bases between. This CDR3 has 13 amino acids. Per germline, CDR1 ENHRY and CDR2 SYGVKD. The CDR3 DNA sequence: TGTGCCATCAAAGTCCAGGAAGAAAGCGAGCAGTACTTC. As protein: CAIKVQEESEQYF.

The rearrangement links TRBV7-9 to TRBJ1-5; D unresolved. CDR1 is SEHNR, CDR2 FQNEAQ, per germline (reference sequence). There are 14 residues in the CDR3. The ends were cut back, 0 bases at V and 4 bases at J, with 7 bases in the middle. The CDR3 reads CASSLAGINQPQHF. The CDR3 DNA reads as TGTGCCAGCAGCTTAGCCGGTATTAATCAGCCCCAGCATTTT.

The genes are TRBV9 and TRBJ1-1; the D is unclear. The V gene's germline CDR1 is SGDLS and CDR2 YYNGEE. This CDR3 spans 16 amino acids. The ends were cut back, 0 bases at V and 2 bases at J, with 14 bases in the middle. The chain's CDR3 is CASSVGSRLVNTEAFF. As DNA, the CDR3 is TGTGCCAGCAGCGTAGGTTCCAGGCTGGTCAACACTGAAGCTTTCTTT.